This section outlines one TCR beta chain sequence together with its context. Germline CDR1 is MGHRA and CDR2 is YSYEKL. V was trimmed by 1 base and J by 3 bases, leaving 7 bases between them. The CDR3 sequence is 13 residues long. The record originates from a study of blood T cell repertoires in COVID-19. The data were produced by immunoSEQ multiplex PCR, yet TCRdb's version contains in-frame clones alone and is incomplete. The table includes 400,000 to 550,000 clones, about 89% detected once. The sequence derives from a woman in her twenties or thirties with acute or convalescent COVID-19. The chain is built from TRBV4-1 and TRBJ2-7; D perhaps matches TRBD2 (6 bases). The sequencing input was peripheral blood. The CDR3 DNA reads TGCGCCAGCAGCCAAGTGGGGGGCTACGAGCAGTACTTC. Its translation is CASSQVGGYEQYF.